Given below is one T cell receptor (beta chain) in context. During active infection, Seattle patients enrolled and were then monitored through disease. The data stem from a study of blood T cell repertoires in COVID-19. The overall study: Some COVID-19 samples were acute and others convalescent; all came from the United States, Italy and Spain. The analysed material was cDNA or gDNA that came from T cells, B-cell-depleted T cells, or PBMCs.

The CDR3 consists of 15 residues. V lost 1 base, J lost 4 bases, and 13 bases lay in between. Germline V gene data show CDR1 as LGHDT and CDR2 as YNNKEL (reference sequence). Original handling: Nucleated cell number was recorded as an estimate derived from reference gene primer amplification. Method: immunoSEQ multiplex PCR; TCRdb's copy keeps in-frame clones and lacks some. That table supplies the V and J calls and clone size; D and trimming were determined from the DNA. The sample carries 170,000 or so clones, around 83% recorded once. The J gene is TRBJ1-2, the V gene TRBV3-1 (or the pseudogene TRBV3-2); no reliable D call. The receptor comes from a woman aged 65 to 85 with COVID-19, enrolled during active disease. Source material: peripheral blood. The CDR3 region has the DNA TGTGCCAGCAGCCAAGTTTCCCCCCCCATCTATGGCTACACCTTC. Its protein is CASSQVSPPIYGYTF.